Presented here are 11 T cell receptor beta chains from one specimen sequenced in a study of blood T cell repertoires in COVID-19. Produced via immunoSEQ multiplex PCR; TCRdb's table is partial and in-frame only. The sample lists about 150,000 clones; 84% were seen once. Sequences were obtained from PBMCs or T cells enriched from blood (not recorded which). These receptors were collected from a woman between 45 and 65 years old who had been exposed to COVID-19.

The V gene is TRBV6-5, the J gene TRBJ1-1, with 7 nucleotides matching TRBD1. The V segment lost 0 bases and the J segment 3 bases; nucleotides outside the gene matches: 4. Germline CDR1 and CDR2: MNHEY and SVGAGI. The CDR3 totals 15 residues. The CDR3 loop reads CASSYSTRGYTEAFF. The DNA for the CDR3 is TGTGCCAGCAGTTACTCCACCAGGGGGTACACTGAAGCTTTCTTT.

The chain joins TRBV6-6 to TRBJ2-3; D may be TRBD2 (5 bases). Trimming cost V 5 bases and J 6 bases, with 9 bases left between them. The length of the CDR3 is 12 residues. In germline, CDR1 is MNHNY, CDR2 SVGAGI (reference sequence). In nucleotides, the CDR3 is TGTGCCAGCAGTCTGGGAGTGGATACGCAGTATTTT. Translation: CASSLGVDTQYF.

The V and J genes are TRBV5-1 and TRBJ2-2; D perhaps matches TRBD2 (6 bases). Germline-derived CDR1 and CDR2 are SGHRS and YFSETQ. The CDR3 spans 15 residues. Trimming left V 5 bases short and J 6 bases short, with 17 bases between. CDR3 DNA: TGCGCCAGCAGGTACACCGGGACTGGGCCCGGGGAGCTGTTTTTT. Protein product: CASRYTGTGPGELFF.

The chain couples TRBV29-1 to TRBJ1-2; a weak D match, TRBD1 (6 bases). Germline V gives CDR1 SQVTM, CDR2 ANQGSEA. The CDR3 extends over 13 amino acids. Trimming shortened V by 0 bases and J by 2 bases, and 7 bases separated the two germline ends. CDR3 amino acids: CSVEDTGNYGYTF. CDR3 sequence (DNA): TGCAGCGTTGAAGATACAGGGAACTATGGCTACACCTTC. The full variable domain, in which reference TRBV29-1 and TRBJ1-2 provide the parts outside the CDR3, is SAVISQKPSRDICQRGTSLTIQCQVDSQVTMMFWYRQQPGQSLTLIATANQGSEATYESGFVIDKFPISRPNLTFSTLTVSNMSPEDSSIYLCSVEDTGNYGYTFGSGTRLTVV.

In this sample, this clone turned up once. This rearrangement joins TRBV4-3 to TRBJ1-3; 7 nucleotides align to TRBD1. This CDR3 is 18 amino acids long. Per germline, CDR1 LGHNA and CDR2 YSLEER. V trimming: 3 bases; J trimming: 0 bases; junction bases outside the gene matches: 11. CDR3 coding DNA: TGCGCCAGCAGCCAGAGTCCGGGACAGTACAACTCTGGAAACACCATATATTTT. This encodes CASSQSPGQYNSGNTIYF.

The V call is TRBV19, the J call TRBJ2-7; D is possibly TRBD1 (5 bases). The CDR3 covers 13 residues. V gave up 6 bases and J gave up 6 bases, with 15 bases separating them. Germline CDR1 LNHDA, CDR2 SQIVND (reference sequence). The CDR3 here is CASSSGPGGEQYF. DNA for the CDR3: TGTGCCAGTAGCTCAGGGCCAGGCGGCGAGCAGTACTTC.

This chain connects TRBV5-4 to TRBJ1-2; D might be TRBD1 (5 bases). The germline V gene encodes CDR1 SGHNT and CDR2 YYREEE (reference sequence). The CDR3 loop spans 14 amino acids. V was clipped by 4 bases and J by 7 bases, with 17 bases between them. The CDR3 nucleotides are TGTGCCAGCAGCGCGGGGGTGGCGGCGGGTGGCTACACCTTC. Translated: CASSAGVAAGGYTF.

V usage is TRBV10-3 and J usage is TRBJ2-3; 7 nucleotides align to TRBD2. This CDR3 has 14 residues. J lost 6 bases, V lost 8 bases, and 11 bases had no gene match. From germline, CDR1 is ENHRY and CDR2 SYGVKD. The CDR3 sequence is CAIRVSSGLDTQYF. CDR3 in DNA: TGTGCCATCCGGGTGTCTAGCGGCCTGGATACGCAGTATTTT.

This chain uses TRBV5-1 with TRBJ1-1; D gene ambiguous. The V and J ends lost 2 bases and 1 base respectively, with 12 bases between them. The germline V gene encodes CDR1 SGHRS and CDR2 YFSETQ. This CDR3 contains 15 residues. The CDR3 bases are TGCGCCAGCAGCTTCAATCCATCAGGGAACACTGAAGCTTTCTTT. Its protein is CASSFNPSGNTEAFF. The entire variable domain, with the rest obtained from reference TRBV5-1 and TRBJ1-1, is as follows: KAGVTQTPRYLIKTRGQQVTLSCSPISGHRSVSWYQQTPGQGLQFLFEYFSETQRNKGNFPGRFSGRQFSNSRSEMNVSTLELGDSALYLCASSFNPSGNTEAFFGQGTRLTVV.

This clone was seen once. V usage is TRBV4-1 and J usage is TRBJ1-4, with a possible D match to TRBD1 (6 bases). V dropped 3 bases and J dropped 8 bases, with 13 bases sitting between them. The germline gives CDR1 MGHRA, CDR2 YSYEKL. The CDR3 length is 14 residues. CDR3 coding DNA: TGCGCCAGCAGCCACCCCGGGACAAGGGAAAAACTGTTTTTT. Translation: CASSHPGTREKLFF.

The rearrangement joins TRBV19 to TRBJ2-7, with D possibly matching TRBD2 (6 bases). Per the germline V gene, CDR1 is LNHDA and CDR2 is SQIVND (reference sequence). Trimming removed 6 bases at V and 5 bases at J, with 11 bases between. The CDR3 contains 12 residues. DNA for the CDR3: TGTGCCAGTAGCCGGGGGACTGACGAGCAGTACTTC. As protein: CASSRGTDEQYF.